A selection of T cell receptor beta chains follows, all from one sample in a study of blood T cell repertoires in COVID-19. Repertoires were generated with immunoSEQ multiplex PCR, while TCRdb's copy carries only in-frame clones and drops some. This sample has over 80,000 clones, with approximately 87% found just once. What was sequenced was peripheral blood. These receptors all come from a human donor in a cohort sampled during active COVID-19. Each CDR3 is given with its conserved first and last residue. A D gene is named only where the DNA matches it firmly. Clone size is shown for a subset of rows, as once, few, many or a class of expanded clone.

clone_size: NA; v_call: TRBV14; j_call: TRBJ2-1; cdr3_length: 19; d_call: TRBD2; cdr3_nt: TGTGCCAGCAGCCAAGAATTGGGGCGCCTAGCGGGAGGTAGCGATGAGCAGTTCTTC; cdr3_aa: CASSQELGRLAGGSDEQFF
clone_size: NA; v_call: TRBV7-9; j_call: TRBJ2-3; cdr3_length: 18; d_call: TRBD2; cdr3_nt: TGTGCCAGCAGCACCCGGACTAGCGGGAGGCGAGGCACAGATACGCAGTATTTT; cdr3_aa: CASSTRTSGRRGTDTQYF
clone_size: NA; v_call: TRBV24-1; j_call: TRBJ2-3; cdr3_length: 13; d_call: NA; cdr3_nt: TGTGCCACCAGTGAATTTCACACAGATACGCAGTATTTT; cdr3_aa: CATSEFHTDTQYF
clone_size: NA; v_call: TRBV6-5; j_call: TRBJ2-5; cdr3_length: 15; d_call: TRBD1; cdr3_nt: TGTGCCAGCAGTTACTCAGGGACAGGGTTGGAGACCCAGTACTTC; cdr3_aa: CASSYSGTGLETQYF
clone_size: NA; v_call: TRBV10-3; j_call: TRBJ1-2; cdr3_length: 15; d_call: TRBD1; cdr3_nt: TGTGCCATCAGTGGTAACCGGGACAGGGGGGATGGCTACACCTTC; cdr3_aa: CAISGNRDRGDGYTF
clone_size: few; v_call: TRBV10-3; j_call: TRBJ2-1; cdr3_length: 15; d_call: NA; cdr3_nt: TGTGCCGCCACCTCTTATAGCGGATCCTACAATGAGCAGTTCTTC; cdr3_aa: CAATSYSGSYNEQFF
clone_size: NA; v_call: TRBV3-1/TRBV3-2; j_call: TRBJ1-1; cdr3_length: 13; d_call: TRBD1; cdr3_nt: TGTGCCAGCAGCCCCGGGACAGGATTTGAAGCTTTCTTT; cdr3_aa: CASSPGTGFEAFF
clone_size: NA; v_call: TRBV12-3/TRBV12-4; j_call: TRBJ1-5; cdr3_length: 12; d_call: NA; cdr3_nt: TGTGCCAGCGCCTGGGAGGGGCAGCCCCAGCATTTT; cdr3_aa: CASAWEGQPQHF
clone_size: NA; v_call: TRBV11-2; j_call: TRBJ2-1; cdr3_length: 15; d_call: TRBD1; cdr3_nt: TGTGCCAGCACCCTCGGGGCAGGGGGCATATATGAGCAGTTCTTC; cdr3_aa: CASTLGAGGIYEQFF
clone_size: NA; v_call: TRBV25-1; j_call: TRBJ1-3; cdr3_length: 16; d_call: NA; cdr3_nt: TGTGCCAGCAGTGATCACAGCCTACATTCTGGAAACACCATATATTTT; cdr3_aa: CASSDHSLHSGNTIYF
clone_size: NA; v_call: TRBV14; j_call: TRBJ2-7; cdr3_length: 15; d_call: TRBD2; cdr3_nt: TGTGCCAGCGCGTTGAGCGGGAGGGCCTTCAGCGAGCAGTACTTC; cdr3_aa: CASALSGRAFSEQYF
clone_size: few; v_call: TRBV3-1/TRBV3-2; j_call: TRBJ1-2; cdr3_length: 17; d_call: NA; cdr3_nt: TGTGCCAGCAGCGTACGGACAGCCACAACCTCTAACTATGGCTACACCTTC; cdr3_aa: CASSVRTATTSNYGYTF
clone_size: NA; v_call: TRBV7-3; j_call: TRBJ2-7; cdr3_length: 13; d_call: NA; cdr3_nt: TGTGCCAGCAGCTTCACAGGGTTGGGCGAGCAGTACTTC; cdr3_aa: CASSFTGLGEQYF
clone_size: NA; v_call: TRBV19; j_call: TRBJ1-6; cdr3_length: 14; d_call: NA; cdr3_nt: TGTGCCAGTAGTGTCACAGTAGAGAATTCACCCCTCCACTTT; cdr3_aa: CASSVTVENSPLHF
clone_size: NA; v_call: TRBV27; j_call: TRBJ1-1; cdr3_length: 16; d_call: TRBD1; cdr3_nt: TGTGCCACCGCGGGACAGGGGTTGAAGGGGTACACTGAAGCTTTCTTT; cdr3_aa: CATAGQGLKGYTEAFF
clone_size: NA; v_call: TRBV20-1; j_call: TRBJ1-1; cdr3_length: 11; d_call: NA; cdr3_nt: TGCAGTGCTAGTTCTCACAGTAAAGCTTTCTTT; cdr3_aa: CSASSHSKAFF
clone_size: once; v_call: TRBV19; j_call: TRBJ2-6; cdr3_length: 17; d_call: NA; cdr3_nt: TGTGCCAGTAGATCTCGGTTAGACAACTCTGGGGCCAACGTCCTGACTTTC; cdr3_aa: CASRSRLDNSGANVLTF
clone_size: NA; v_call: TRBV3-1/TRBV3-2; j_call: TRBJ2-1; cdr3_length: 20; d_call: TRBD2; cdr3_nt: TGTGCCAGCAGCCAAGATCCAGGACAGACTAGCGGAGACTCCTACAATGAGCAGTTCTTC; cdr3_aa: CASSQDPGQTSGDSYNEQFF
clone_size: NA; v_call: TRBV28; j_call: TRBJ1-1; cdr3_length: 13; d_call: NA; cdr3_nt: TGTGCCAGCAGTTTCTTAGGGGGAACTGAAGCTTTCTTT; cdr3_aa: CASSFLGGTEAFF
clone_size: NA; v_call: TRBV29-1; j_call: TRBJ2-5; cdr3_length: 13; d_call: TRBD2; cdr3_nt: TGCAGTCCAAAGGTAGCGGGAGGTGAGACCCAGTACTTC; cdr3_aa: CSPKVAGGETQYF
clone_size: NA; v_call: TRBV28; j_call: TRBJ1-2; cdr3_length: 12; d_call: NA; cdr3_nt: TGTGCCAGCACGGAGAACGACTATGGCTACACCTTC; cdr3_aa: CASTENDYGYTF
clone_size: NA; v_call: TRBV7-2; j_call: TRBJ2-1; cdr3_length: 16; d_call: TRBD2; cdr3_nt: TGTGCCAGCAGCTTAGCACCAGCGGGATTCTACAATGAGCAGTTCTTC; cdr3_aa: CASSLAPAGFYNEQFF